Below, 25 T cell receptor beta chains from the same sample are listed, as sequenced in a study of vaccination effects on CD4 cells after COVID-19. Antigen-specific CD4+ T cell clonotypes were called by their expansion after viral peptide-pool culture in ViraFEST. With around ten days of culture completed, CD4+ T cells were isolated. The cohort was immunized with two doses of either the BNT162b2 or mRNA-1273 vaccine. Repertoires were generated with immunoSEQ multiplex PCR, while TCRdb's copy carries only in-frame clones and drops some. The data contain around 30,000 clones, 65% to 90% of them singletons. No cognate antigen is known for these TCRs. This sample comprised CD4+ T cells from PBMCs cultured with SARS-CoV-2 spike peptides, obtained after COVID-19 vaccination. All receptors derive from a human donor who received a COVID-19 vaccine. Some clones in this sample may be carry-over from other donors' samples.

V and J are TRBV11-2 and TRBJ2-1; possibly TRBD1 for D (5 bases). Deletions cut 1 base from V and 1 base from J, with 8 bases between. Germline V gives CDR1 SGHAT, CDR2 FQNNGV. This CDR3 has 15 amino acids. CDR3 protein: CASSLGGQSYNEQFF. The CDR3 DNA sequence: TGTGCCAGCAGCTTAGGGGGCCAGTCCTACAATGAGCAGTTCTTC.

The V and J genes are TRBV29-1 and TRBJ1-1, with 8 bases identical to TRBD1. This CDR3 is built from 11 residues. Germline loops: CDR1 SQVTM, CDR2 ANQGSEA. V lost 6 bases, J lost 6 bases, and 3 bases stayed unmatched. As DNA, the CDR3 is TGCAGCGTAAACAGGGGGGCTGAAGCTTTCTTT. It translates to CSVNRGAEAFF.

The chain joins TRBV29-1 to TRBJ1-2; 7 nucleotides line up with TRBD1. The junction had 7 bases not matched to a gene; V was cut back by 2 bases and J by 4 bases. The germline V gene encodes CDR1 SQVTM and CDR2 ANQGSEA. CDR3 length equals 14 residues. The DNA of the CDR3 is TGCAGCGTTGAACCCAGGGGGGGAATCTATGGCTACACCTTC. It is translated as CSVEPRGGIYGYTF. Full variable domain (remainder filled in from reference TRBV29-1 and TRBJ1-2): SAVISQKPSRDICQRGTSLTIQCQVDSQVTMMFWYRQQPGQSLTLIATANQGSEATYESGFVIDKFPISRPNLTFSTLTVSNMSPEDSSIYLCSVEPRGGIYGYTFGSGTRLTVV.

This sequence joins TRBV21-1 and TRBJ2-1. TRBV21-1 is recorded as a pseudogene. The CDR3 is 13 amino acids. This CDR3 reads CASSSRDNHEQFF. CDR3 sequence (DNA): TGTGCCAGCAGCTCGCGGGACAACCATGAGCAGTTCTTC.

The V gene is TRBV29-1, the J gene TRBJ1-2; possible D gene TRBD1, 6 bases. The ends were cut back, 0 bases at V and 0 bases at J, with 14 bases in the middle. Germline-derived CDR1 and CDR2 are SQVTM and ANQGSEA. The length of the CDR3 is 16 residues. The CDR3 nucleotides are TGCAGCGTTGAAGATCCCGGGGGCCCTACTAACTATGGCTACACCTTC. It encodes CSVEDPGGPTNYGYTF.

This rearrangement joins TRBV24-1 to TRBJ2-1; 12 bases align to TRBD2. J gave up 0 bases and V 6 bases, and 8 bases lay outside the gene matches. This CDR3 region has 18 residues. Germline V gives CDR1 KGHDR, CDR2 SFDVKD. CDR3 sequence: CATSSTSGGPSSYNEQFF. The CDR3 region has the DNA TGTGCCACCAGTAGCACTAGCGGGGGGCCGAGCTCCTACAATGAGCAGTTCTTC.

This clone was detected only a few times. V and J are TRBV7-9 and TRBJ1-2, with TRBD1 matching over 10 bases. The CDR3 has 13 amino acids. Unmatched junction bases numbered 2, after V lost 5 bases and J lost 5 bases. CDR1 and CDR2 (germline): SEHNR, FQNEAQ (reference sequence). CDR3 in amino acids: CASSRGQGYGYTF. CDR3 in DNA: TGTGCCAGCAGCCGGGGACAGGGGTATGGCTACACCTTC.

The chain links TRBV20-1 to TRBJ1-2; D is uncertain. V dropped 3 bases and J dropped 1 base, with 6 bases sitting between them. CDR1 is DFQATT and CDR2 is SNEGSKA in the germline V gene (reference sequence). This CDR3 contains 12 residues. CDR3 nucleotide sequence: TGCAGTGCTAGTAGCCATAACTATGGCTACACCTTC. Translated, it gives CSASSHNYGYTF.

This sequence joins TRBV5-1 and TRBJ2-1, with TRBD1 identical over 8 bases. V shed 4 bases, J shed 5 bases, and the junction held 8 bases outside the gene matches. In germline, CDR1 is SGHRS, CDR2 YFSETQ. This CDR3 region has 15 residues. The CDR3 coding sequence is TGCGCCAGCAGCGTCACAGGGGGTCTCAACAATGAGCAGTTCTTC. This sequence encodes CASSVTGGLNNEQFF.

The chain couples TRBV9 to TRBJ2-2; 10 bases are shared with TRBD2. Germline CDR1 SGDLS, CDR2 YYNGEE. The V segment lost 0 bases and the J segment 0 bases; nucleotides outside the gene matches: 2. There are 17 residues in the CDR3. The chain's CDR3 is CASSVGLAGANTGELFF. CDR3 in DNA: TGTGCCAGCAGCGTAGGGCTAGCGGGGGCGAACACCGGGGAGCTGTTTTTT.

As concerns this clone: A read error may account for a junction end that differs from germline. V is TRBV19 and J is TRBJ1-2, with D perhaps TRBD1 (6 bases). From germline, CDR1 is LNHDA and CDR2 SQIVND (reference sequence). The CDR3 loop spans 14 amino acids. The CDR3 region is CTSSLQQGPGTLTF. Written as DNA, the CDR3 is TGTACCAGTAGTCTTCAACAGGGTCCAGGGACACTCACCTTC.

The chain uses TRBV12-5 and TRBJ2-2; 10 nucleotides match TRBD1. This CDR3 comprises 18 residues. Looked up from germline, CDR1 is LGHNT and CDR2 is FRNRAP. J lost 3 bases, V lost 6 bases, and 13 bases had no gene match. CDR3 nucleotide sequence: TGTGCTAGTGGCCAGCCGGGACAGGGGTTTAGTTACACCGGGGAGCTGTTTTTT. Protein: CASGQPGQGFSYTGELFF.

The gene calls are TRBV7-2 and TRBJ1-2; maybe TRBD1 (6 bases). V lost 1 base to trimming and J lost 0 bases, with 6 bases between them. CDR3 length equals 14 residues. Looked up from germline, CDR1 is SGHTA and CDR2 is FQGNSA. The CDR3 sequence: CASSLGTANYGYTF. The CDR3 nucleotides are TGTGCCAGCAGCTTAGGGACAGCTAACTATGGCTACACCTTC.

V usage is TRBV2 and J usage is TRBJ1-5; D is unresolved. This CDR3 is 14 amino acids long. Germline V gives CDR1 SNHLY, CDR2 FYNNEI. Trimming removed 4 bases from V and 7 bases from J, with 14 bases in between. CDR3 DNA: TGTGCCAGCAGTGTTCAAGGGTTGAACCAGCCCCAGCATTTT. Translation gives CASSVQGLNQPQHF.

The chain recombines TRBV3-1 (or the pseudogene TRBV3-2) with TRBJ1-1, with D hard to call. The CDR3 runs 16 residues. Trimming shortened V by 1 base and J by 1 base, and 13 bases separated the two germline ends. Looked up from germline, CDR1 is LGHDT and CDR2 is YNNKEL (reference sequence). Here the CDR3 reads CASSQVAGDPNTEAFF. In DNA, the CDR3 is TGTGCCAGCAGCCAAGTGGCAGGCGACCCGAACACTGAAGCTTTCTTT.

The chain is built from TRBV4-2 and TRBJ2-2, with D possibly TRBD2 on 8 matching bases. The ends were cut back, 1 base at V and 4 bases at J, with 16 bases in the middle. This CDR3 contains 17 residues. Per the germline V gene, CDR1 is LGHNA and CDR2 is YNFKEQ. The CDR3 DNA is TGTGCCAGCAGCCAAGTAGGGGACAGCGGGAGCACCGGGGAGCTGTTTTTT. Its protein product is CASSQVGDSGSTGELFF.

The CDR3 here is CASSSGRGQETQYF. The DNA of the CDR3 is TGTGCCAGCAGCTCCGGCAGGGGGCAGGAGACCCAGTACTTC. The chain links TRBV7-3 to TRBJ2-5; 8 bases match TRBD1. The CDR3 has 14 amino acids. After removal of 4 bases from V and 5 bases from J, the junction contained 6 bases not matched to a gene. Germline V gene lookup returns CDR1 SGHTA and CDR2 FQGTGA.

The chain recombines TRBV7-3 with TRBJ2-2; D gene unclear. CDR1 is SGHTA, CDR2 FQGTGA, per germline. V lost 5 bases and J lost 2, with 9 bases in between. The CDR3 runs to 14 residues. For the CDR3, the DNA is TGTGCCAGCAGCGTAAACAGCAACACCGGGGAGCTGTTTTTT. Translation: CASSVNSNTGELFF.

This clone was picked up a small number of times. The V and J genes are TRBV4-1 and TRBJ2-7; 10 nucleotides match TRBD1. The V gene's germline CDR1 is MGHRA and CDR2 YSYEKL. The J segment lost 2 bases and the V segment lost 6 bases, leaving 7 bases of the junction unmatched. CDR3 length: 15 amino acids. The CDR3 region has the DNA TGCGCCAGCAGTTCCGACAGGGGGCGAACCTACGAGCAGTACGTC. As protein: CASSSDRGRTYEQYV.

This chain's CDR3 is CASSPQGPEQFF. CDR3 DNA sequence: TGTGCCAGTAGTCCTCAGGGCCCCGAGCAGTTCTTC. V is TRBV19 and J is TRBJ2-1, with a weak D call TRBD1 (5 bases). The CDR3 is made up of 12 amino acids. V was pared by 5 bases and J by 10 bases, with 12 bases between. Germline CDR1 and CDR2: LNHDA and SQIVND (reference sequence).

This clone is categorized as medium-sized. V gene TRBV6-5 combines with J gene TRBJ2-1; 13 bases are shared with TRBD2. Looked up from germline, CDR1 is MNHEY and CDR2 is SVGAGI. This CDR3 spans 14 amino acids. V was pared by 11 bases and J by 7 bases, with 8 bases of the junction left unmatched. The CDR3 sequence is CAVETSGGANEQFF. Here the CDR3 DNA reads TGTGCCGTTGAAACTAGCGGGGGGGCAAATGAGCAGTTCTTC.

The chain combines TRBV6-1 with TRBJ1-2, with D uncertain. The CDR3 contains 13 residues. V lost 3 bases and J lost 6, with 11 bases in between. CDR1 and CDR2 from the germline V gene are MNHNS and SASEGT. CDR3 nucleotide sequence: TGTGCCAGCAGTGAGCCCCTAGGACATGGCTACACCTTC. Protein sequence: CASSEPLGHGYTF.

The V gene is TRBV19, the J gene TRBJ2-1; TRBD2 aligns across 7 bases. The CDR3 runs 17 residues. The germline V gene encodes CDR1 LNHDA and CDR2 SQIVND (reference sequence). The V gene end was trimmed by 4 bases and the J gene end by 3 bases; junction bases not matched to a gene: 12. This CDR3 reads CASSTLSPGGLYNEQFF. The CDR3 DNA is TGTGCCAGTAGTACCCTCTCTCCGGGGGGACTCTACAATGAGCAGTTCTTC.

The chain has TRBV11-2 and TRBJ2-3; the D gene is possibly TRBD1 (6 bases). Germline V gives CDR1 SGHAT, CDR2 FQNNGV. V shed 5 bases and J shed 4 bases, with 10 bases lying between them. CDR3 length: 13 amino acids. This CDR3 reads CASSIAGADTQYF. The CDR3 DNA reads TGTGCCAGCAGCATAGCAGGGGCAGATACGCAGTATTTT.

J is TRBJ1-1 and V is TRBV12-3 or TRBV12-4; D gene uncertain. This CDR3 region has 13 residues. Deletions cut 1 base from V and 5 bases from J, with 8 bases between. This CDR3 is CASSLGGRTEAFF. CDR3 DNA: TGTGCCAGCAGTTTAGGAGGGAGGACTGAAGCTTTCTTT.